This T cell receptor (beta chain) emerged from a study of T cells in Graves' hyperthyroidism and ophthalmopathy. Amplified TCR beta CDR3 regions derived from RNA transcripts. Using the HTBI primer set, a first-round RT-PCR was run on the TCR CDR3. TCRdb itself ran the multiplex PCR reads through MiXCR, one entry per CDR3 protein. This table holds around 580,000 distinct CDR3 sequences, roughly 50% found once. Unmatched junction bases numbered 3, after V lost 1 base and J lost 8 bases. CDR1 and CDR2 from the germline V gene are SNHLY and FYNNEI. This CDR3 comprises 13 residues. There are a few counts of this clonotype. What it binds is not known. Study conclusions and caveats: Model-based prediction identified ophthalmopathy a median around 6.5 months prior to its onset.

The sequence derives from a woman aged 18-29 years with Graves' hyperthyroidism. The source material was peripheral blood or thyroid tissue (not recorded which). This chain uses TRBV2 with TRBJ1-2, with 8 bases fitting TRBD1. In DNA, the CDR3 is TGTGCCAGCAGTGAAGACAGGGGGGACGGCTACACCTTC. It is translated as CASSEDRGDGYTF.